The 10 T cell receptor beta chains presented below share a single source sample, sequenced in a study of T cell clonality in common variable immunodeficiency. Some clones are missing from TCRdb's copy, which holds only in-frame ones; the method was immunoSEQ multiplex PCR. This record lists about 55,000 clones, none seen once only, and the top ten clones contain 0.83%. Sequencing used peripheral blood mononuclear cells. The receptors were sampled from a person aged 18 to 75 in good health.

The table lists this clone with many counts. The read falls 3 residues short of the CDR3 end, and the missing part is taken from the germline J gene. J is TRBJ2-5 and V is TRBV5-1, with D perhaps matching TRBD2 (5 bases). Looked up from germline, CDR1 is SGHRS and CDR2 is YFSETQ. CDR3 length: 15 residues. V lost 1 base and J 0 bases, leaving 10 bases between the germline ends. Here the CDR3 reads CASSLSGAYQETQYF. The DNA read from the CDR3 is TGCGCCAGCAGCTTGAGCGGTGCGTACCAAGAGACC.

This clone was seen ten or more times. The CDR3 region is CASSFRLDQETQYF. CDR3 bases read: TGCGCCAGCAGCTTCCGACTAGACCAAGAGACC. The chain carries TRBV5-1 and TRBJ2-5; possible D gene TRBD2, 6 bases. The CDR3 end lies 3 residues beyond the end of the read and is filled in from the germline J gene. With 2 bases removed from V and 0 bases from J, the gap between germline ends came to 8 bases. The length of the CDR3 is 14 residues. Per the germline V gene, CDR1 is SGHRS and CDR2 is YFSETQ.

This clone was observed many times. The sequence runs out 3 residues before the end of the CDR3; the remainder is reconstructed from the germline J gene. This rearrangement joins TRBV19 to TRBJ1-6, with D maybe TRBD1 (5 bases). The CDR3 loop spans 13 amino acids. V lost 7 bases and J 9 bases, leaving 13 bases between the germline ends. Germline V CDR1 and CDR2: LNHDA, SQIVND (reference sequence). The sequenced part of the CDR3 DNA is TGTGCCAGTATGGGAGGGGAGAGTTCACCC. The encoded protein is CASMGGESSP. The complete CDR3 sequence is CASMGGESSPLHF.

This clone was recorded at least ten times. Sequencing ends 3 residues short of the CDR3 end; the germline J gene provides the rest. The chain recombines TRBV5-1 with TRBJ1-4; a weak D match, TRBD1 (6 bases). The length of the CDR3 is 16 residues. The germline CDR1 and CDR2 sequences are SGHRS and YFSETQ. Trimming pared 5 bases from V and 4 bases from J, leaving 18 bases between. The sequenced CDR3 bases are TGCGCCAGCAGAACGGGGGGGGCGCGGGGTAATGAAAAA. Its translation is CASRTGGARGNEK. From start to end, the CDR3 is CASRTGGARGNEKLFF.

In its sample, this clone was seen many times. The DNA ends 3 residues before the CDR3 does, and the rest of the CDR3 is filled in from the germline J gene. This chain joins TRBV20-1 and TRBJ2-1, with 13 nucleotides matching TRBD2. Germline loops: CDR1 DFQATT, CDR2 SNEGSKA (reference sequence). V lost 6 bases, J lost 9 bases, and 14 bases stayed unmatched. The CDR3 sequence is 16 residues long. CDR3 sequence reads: CSAGILAGGHSGEQFF. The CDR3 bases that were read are TGCAGTGCCGGAATACTAGCGGGGGGGCATAGTGGTGAG.

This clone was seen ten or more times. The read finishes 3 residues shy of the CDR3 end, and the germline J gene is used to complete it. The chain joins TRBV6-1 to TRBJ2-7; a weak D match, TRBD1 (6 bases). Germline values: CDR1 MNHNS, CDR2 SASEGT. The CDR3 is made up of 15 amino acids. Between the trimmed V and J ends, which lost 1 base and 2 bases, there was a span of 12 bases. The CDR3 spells CASSEEGTSPYEQYF. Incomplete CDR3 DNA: TGTGCCAGCAGTGAAGAAGGGACATCACCCTACGAG.

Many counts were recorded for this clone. CDR3 protein: CSARAQIGNTGELFF. The covered CDR3 bases are TGCAGTGCTAGGGCTCAAATTGGGAACACCGGGGAG. The chain recombines TRBV20-1 with TRBJ2-2; D is unresolved. The read halts 3 residues ahead of the CDR3 end, with the missing end drawn from the germline J gene. V lost 3 bases and J 1 base, leaving 12 bases between the germline ends. Germline lookup yields CDR1 DFQATT and CDR2 SNEGSKA (reference sequence). This CDR3 spans 15 amino acids.

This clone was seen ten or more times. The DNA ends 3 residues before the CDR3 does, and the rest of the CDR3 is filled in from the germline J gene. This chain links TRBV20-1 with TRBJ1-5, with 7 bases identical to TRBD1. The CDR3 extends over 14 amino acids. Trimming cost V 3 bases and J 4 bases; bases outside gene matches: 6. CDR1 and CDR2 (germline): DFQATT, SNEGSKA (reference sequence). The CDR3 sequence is CSARDRQGNQPQHF. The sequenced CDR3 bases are TGCAGTGCTAGGGACAGGCAGGGGAATCAGCCC.

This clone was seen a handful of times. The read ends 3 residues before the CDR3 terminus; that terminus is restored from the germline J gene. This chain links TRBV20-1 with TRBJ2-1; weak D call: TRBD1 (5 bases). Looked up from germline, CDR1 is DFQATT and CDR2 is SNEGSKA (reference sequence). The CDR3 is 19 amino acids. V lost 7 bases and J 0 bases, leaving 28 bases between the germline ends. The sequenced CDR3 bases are TGCAGTGTTAGTGGGTTAAAGGCAAAGGGGCGTTGCTCCTACAATGAG. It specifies CSVSGLKAKGRCSYNE. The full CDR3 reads CSVSGLKAKGRCSYNEQFF.

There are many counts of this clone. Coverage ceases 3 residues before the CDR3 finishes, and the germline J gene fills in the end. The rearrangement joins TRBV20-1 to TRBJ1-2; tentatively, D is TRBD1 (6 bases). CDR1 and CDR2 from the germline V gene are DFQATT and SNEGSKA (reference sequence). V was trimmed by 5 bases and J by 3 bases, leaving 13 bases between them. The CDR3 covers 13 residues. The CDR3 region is CSAGGTGYYGYTF. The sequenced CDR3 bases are TGCAGTGCTGGCGGAACAGGGTACTATGGC.